The clone carrying this TCR beta chain was found once. The antigen is undetermined. The data originate from a study of shared clonotypes between healthy human individuals. Study context: In total, the donors were a couple of women and a few men aged 18 to 49. Study conclusions and caveats: In the sorted subsets, rarefaction showed sequencing was incomplete despite large depth.

Profiling relied on immunoSEQ multiplex PCR, and the TCRdb table lists in-frame clones only, not all of them. The sample has 300,000 to 400,000 clones, 74% seen once. The CDR3 covers 16 residues. Germline V lookup: CDR1 LGHNA, CDR2 YSLEER. Trimming removed 0 bases at V and 1 base at J, with 10 bases between. Sequenced input: memory CD4+ T cells sorted from blood. Subset given: CD45RA-negative fraction. The receptor comes from a man aged 25-40 years in good health. The chain uses TRBV4-3 and TRBJ2-1; no clear D. The CDR3 region has the DNA TGCGCCAGCAGCCAAGAGGTGTGGCTGTCCTACAATGAGCAGTTCTTC. Translating it yields CASSQEVWLSYNEQFF.